The present T cell receptor beta chain was sequenced within a study of T-cell memory formation after mild COVID-19 (dated by TCRdb to the early 2020s). A note on the overall study: TCR sequence clusters from the two donors were found to be largely donor specific. T-cell clones expanding and contracting after mild COVID-19 in a couple of donors were tracked by longitudinal TCRalpha and TCRbeta repertoire sequencing. The cohort comprised two young, previously healthy adult volunteers, one female and one male.

The paper as a whole reports these results and caveats: Contracting CD4+ clones turned up mainly in the CM and EM memory subsets, whereas EMRA was where CD8+ clones were enriched. SARS-CoV-2 specificity was not confirmed for the second-wave clones peaking on day 37. Clones that contracted from day 15 to 85 showed balanced CD4/CD8 phenotypes, whereas a second wave of clones that expanded from day 15 to 37 leaned towards CD4+. Some responding clones were found in pre-infection memory, which suggests that pre-existing cross-reactive memory T cells took part in the SARS-CoV-2 response. The study included only a couple of mild cases, and larger cohorts that include severe cases with pre-infection samples were judged to be necessary.

The germline V gene (reference sequence) gives CDR1 as LGHDT and CDR2 as YNNKEL. V is pruned by 4 bases and J by 7 bases, leaving 10 bases of the junction without a gene match. The CDR3 sequence holds 15 residues, the cysteine and phenylalanine included. CDR3 DNA is the only sequence kept; it has 45 bases, read in frame from the first base. In regard to this clonotype: This clone's antigen is unknown. No base quality values were provided; no much bigger clone lies one nucleotide off.

Ficoll-Paque density gradient centrifugation was used to isolate PBMCs. Sequencer: Illumina NovaSeq 6000. Using 5'RACE with constant-segment primers, TCRalpha and TCRbeta cDNA libraries were constructed, with sample barcodes and unique molecular identifiers added in the process. RNA was extracted from every sample with Trizol reagent. Amplification of the libraries took two PCR steps, and the second step added a second sample barcode plus Illumina TruSeq adapters. Sequencing of libraries was performed on an Illumina NovaSeq with 2 x 150 bp paired-end reads. Turning to the authors' computational methods: Demultiplexing of reads and collapsing into UMI-guided consensus sequences were performed with migec v1.2.7. Using mixcr v2.1.11, the UMI consensuses were aligned to TRA and TRB V and J templates and assembled into clonotypes. Expanded or contracted clonotypes were those called significant by both edgeR and NoisET, with noise models trained on biological replicates. edgeR calls used a false discovery rate-adjusted p below 0.01 and a log2 fold-change threshold of 1. As an exploratory analysis of dynamics, max-normalized trajectories of the 1000 most abundant clonotypes were examined with PCA combined with hierarchical clustering. The CD4 or CD8 phenotype of responding clones was assigned using the separately sequenced CD4+ and CD8+ repertoires. Using fastp at Q25 and MiXCR, TCRdb reprocessed the public reads and kept productive beta chains. Entries that share a CDR3 protein sequence are merged under the most common genes and DNA. TCRdb, not the authors, supplied the V and J calls. Present in this sample are around 450,000 distinct CDR3 sequences, 20% to 25% of which were seen just once. The top ten clonotypes cover 7% to 9.5% of the sample.

This sequence uses TRBV3-1 and TRBJ2-7; TRBD1 lines up with 10 middle nucleotides. This TCR was recovered from an adult woman who had mild COVID-19 (a few samples of this study predate the infection). The sample titles of this study are shuffled in the database, so cell type and time point are left out; the donor was told from shared clones. The sequenced material came from PBMCs or a T cell subset sorted from them (not recorded which). The CDR3 corresponds to CASSLGTGQGREQYF. The bases are TGTGCCAGCAGCCTAGGAACGGGACAGGGGAGAGAGCAGTACTTC.